The T cell receptor (beta chain) under discussion was sequenced for a study of regulatory T cells in long-lasting Graves disease (dated by TCRdb to the early 2020s). Regarding the research as a whole: Antithyroid drugs had been taken for less than 3 months by newly diagnosed Graves' disease patients. Patients with persistent Graves' disease were compared with patients with newly diagnosed Graves' disease using TCR sequencing and RNA sequencing of peripheral blood. The study was conducted in China and was registered as a clinical trial. A total of around 35 samples underwent TCR sequencing, from about 13 patients with persistent Graves' disease and 20 patients with newly diagnosed Graves' disease. Paper-wide results and their limitations: Peripheral blood alone was examined, since thyroid tissue, which constituted the primary lesion, could not be accessed. Persistent Graves' disease patients showed lower TCR Shannon entropy and fewer highly expanded clones than newly diagnosed patients, suggesting clonal expansion. The authors acknowledged the small sample size as a limitation that may reduce accuracy. Sequencing and analysis were restricted to the TCR beta chain. A larger number of public clonotypes was shared among persistent patients (around 3,000) than among newly diagnosed patients (roughly 1,000). TRBV28, TRBJ1-2 and TRBJ2-5 were preferentially used in persistent disease, while TRBV20-1 and TRBJ2-1 were favored in newly diagnosed disease.

In the case of this clonotype: The target of this receptor is not known. There are no base qualities to consult, and no much larger clone falls within one base.

The CDR3 runs 14 amino acids, cysteine and phenylalanine included. Only CDR3 DNA remains: 42 bases, in frame from the first base. V loses 1 base, J loses 5 bases, and the germline ends lie 12 bases apart. In the germline V gene (reference sequence), CDR1 corresponds to SEHNR and CDR2 to FQNEAQ. The library was prepared using multiplex PCR. Sequencing took place on an Illumina HiSeq 4000. iRepertoire HTBI primers and Arm-PCR amplification of CDR3 regions were used to construct TCR beta libraries. Gel purification was performed on PCR products prior to sequencing. The paper's processing steps were these. Across samples, around 62 TRBV and 12 to 15 TRBJ segments were identified and used for gene usage analysis of CDR3 amino acid clonotypes. COPE and FqMerger were used to merge the filtered high-quality paired reads into contigs. BLAST was used to align contigs to the IMGT TRBV, TRBD and TRBJ reference genes, and CDR3 was defined following IMGT. Any clonotype with a frequency above 0.1% was counted as a highly expanded clone. Shannon entropy was used to measure repertoire diversity, and the Gini coefficient was used to measure V-J evenness. Clonotypes shared by more than one individual were considered public. TCRdb trimmed the raw reads at Q25, called clones with MiXCR and kept productive beta chains. Each CDR3 protein appears once, grouped with its most common genes and DNA. It is TCRdb's table, rather than the study itself, that gives the V and J calls and clone size. The sample records about 500,000 distinct CDR3 sequences, around 15% of which are singletons. Of the sample, more than 9% falls within the top ten clones.

Sample time point, as interpreted from the label and publication: newly diagnosed GD, antithyroid drugs for less than 3 months. RNA was extracted from PBMCs in TRIzol for both TCR sequencing and RNA sequencing. Graves' disease was diagnosed according to American Thyroid Association guidelines. Patients for the study were recruited at an endocrinology department in Xi'an, China. Each patient gave roughly 8.4 milliliters of peripheral blood, collected in an EDTA anticoagulant tube. Ficoll Paque Plus density gradient separation was used to isolate PBMCs, and no additional T cell sorting was done. An Agilent 2100 Bioanalyzer and agarose gel were used to check RNA quality, while a NanoDrop 2000 measured RNA concentration. Separately, the same data were catalogued under a study of T cells in Graves' hyperthyroidism and ophthalmopathy. Per that second paper: A patient counted as having stable Graves' hyperthyroidism if no progression to ophthalmopathy occurred over 18 months of follow-up. Hyperthyroidism patients were newly diagnosed, with disease duration under 2 months, and aged 18 to 65 years. The study excluded patients with uncontrolled infections, other autoimmune diseases, pregnancy or lactation. Diagnoses were based on clinical symptoms, serum thyroxine and TRAb, thyroid ultrasound and orbital computed tomography. For the first round of RT-PCR on the TCR CDR3, the HTBI primer set was used together with the Qiagen OneStep RT-PCR kit. Most expanded thyroid clonotypes (frequency above 0.001) were also detected in blood, a finding suggesting that blood repertoires may reflect thyroid immune responses. Ophthalmopathy was separated from stable hyperthyroidism by a 13 V-J signature model, with about 86% sensitivity and 81% to 82% specificity obtained in cross-validation and 80%/75% obtained in testing. In validation, the model predicted progression to ophthalmopathy a median of roughly six months before onset, with 70% to 71% sensitivity and almost 75% specificity. To identify TCR V-J signatures that set the groups apart, the researchers used a discovery cohort of 90 to 100 patients, made up of under 45 with Graves' ophthalmopathy and some 55 with stable Graves' hyperthyroidism. Prospective prediction of ophthalmopathy was tested in an independent validation cohort of 18 to 20 hyperthyroidism patients and 17 patients who later progressed to ophthalmopathy. The 75 to 100 discovery patients were randomly split 7:3 into training and test sets. The study also compared thyroid tissue and blood T-cell repertoires from several Graves' hyperthyroidism patients. Following sampling, methimazole starting at 30 mg daily was given to hyperthyroidism patients, and high-dose intravenous methylprednisolone was given to ophthalmopathy patients. Libraries were constructed in a second round of multiplex PCR, after which size selection and purification were carried out. Paired-end sequencing of the libraries was performed with 100 bp reads on an Illumina HiSeq2000. SOAPnuke was used to process the raw data, throwing out any read that contained adapters or uncalled bases, had a mean Phred below 15, or lacked an exact constant-primer or identifier match. COPE v1.2.5 was used to merge the high-quality paired reads, and each unique nucleotide sequence was defined as a clonotype. MiTCR v1.1 was used to align the clonotypes against IMGT TRBV, TRBD and TRBJ reference segments. Only V-J combinations with frequency above 0.0001, covering 99.2% of repertoires, were analysed. The TCS score was defined as F50 (clonal expansion) divided by E x V (chaos), with BLOSUM62-based TCRdist calculated between CDR3 peptides within each V-J. Welch's t-statistics and random forest reduced 514 V-J features to under 15, which were used in a naive Bayes classifier (R e1071). Sample size was not statistically predetermined, and blinding of investigators to group allocation was not performed. The paper describes TCR Vbeta CDR3 sequencing of roughly 130 peripheral blood samples, made up of 43 ophthalmopathy patients, some 80 hyperthyroidism patients and about 17 progressor patients.

This specimen was peripheral blood mononuclear cells (PBMCs), taken at new diagnosis, from a patient treated with antithyroid drugs. This TCR was recovered from a middle-aged man with Graves disease. Donor details come from another sample of the same person, matched by shared clones. The chain uses TRBV7-9 and TRBJ2-7; the D gene is perhaps TRBD2, from 5 matching bases. The CDR3 reads as follows: CASSLGPSYNEQYF. The nucleotide sequence is given as TGTGCCAGCAGCTTAGGCCCTAGCTACAACGAGCAGTACTTC.